One and the same sample provided the 19 T cell receptor beta chains below, sequenced in a study of blood T cells in healthy people across ages (dated by TCRdb to about 2015). Library preparation employed 5' RACE. This sample was sequenced with an Illumina HiSeq 2500. The second PCR ran for about 7 to 11 cycles and used a J-beta primer mix along with a sample-barcoded 5' primer. The public reads were reprocessed in TCRdb via fastp at Q25 and MiXCR, keeping in-frame beta chains. For every CDR3 protein sequence, its rows merge into one entry that carries the most common genes and DNA. This sample lists approximately 900,000 distinct CDR3 sequences; under 35% were detected once. Roughly 10% of the sample lies in the top ten. These records were also assigned to another study, of T cells of mothers and their children.

Sequences were obtained from blood. These receptors were obtained from a woman between 40 and 50 years old in good health.

This clonotype was seen a handful of times. The CDR3 sequence: CASSFPPGDTQYF. CDR3 bases: TGTGCCAGCAGTTTTCCCCCCGGAGATACGCAGTATTTT. This chain links TRBV12-3 or TRBV12-4 with TRBJ2-3; D not certain. V was clipped by 3 bases and J by 5 bases, with 9 bases between them. The length of the CDR3 is 13 residues.

This clonotype appeared a few times. The chain uses TRBV7-3 and TRBJ2-1; 13 bases line up with TRBD2. Per the germline V gene, CDR1 is SGHTA and CDR2 is FQGTGA. The ends lost 7 bases at V and 9 bases at J; junction bases unmatched: 9. The CDR3 runs 15 residues. The CDR3 DNA follows: TGTGCCAGCACCCCAGGGACTAGCGGGGTGAGTGAGCAGTTCTTC. Protein: CASTPGTSGVSEQFF.

This clonotype was observed many times. The chain links TRBV15 to TRBJ1-2; tentative D call: TRBD1 (6 bases). Trimming pared 3 bases from V and 1 base from J, leaving 9 bases between. CDR1 and CDR2 (germline): LNHNV, YYDKDF (reference sequence). This CDR3 region has 14 residues. CDR3 region: CATSRKDSNYGYTF. Here the CDR3 DNA reads TGTGCCACCAGCAGGAAGGACAGTAACTATGGCTACACCTTC.

This clonotype was counted between two and nine times. The chain recombines TRBV5-1 with TRBJ1-4; TRBD1 agrees at 9 bases. This CDR3 has 16 residues. Germline V gives CDR1 SGHRS, CDR2 YFSETQ. V trimming: 4 bases; J trimming: 3 bases; junction bases outside the gene matches: 7. For the CDR3, the DNA is TGCGCCAGCAGCGTGGGACAGGGAGTCCCTAATGAAAAACTGTTTTTT. Translation gives CASSVGQGVPNEKLFF.

A few counts support this clonotype. The gene calls are TRBV12-3 or TRBV12-4 and TRBJ1-1; D might be TRBD1 (6 bases). Trimming pared 6 bases from V and 4 bases from J, leaving 18 bases between. This CDR3 contains 15 residues. The CDR3 sequence is CASRPDRGGGTEAFF. The CDR3 bases are TGTGCCAGCAGACCCGACAGAGGGGGGGGCACTGAAGCTTTCTTT.

This clonotype has ten or more counts. The chain employs TRBV12-3 or TRBV12-4 and TRBJ2-1; 10 bases are shared with TRBD2. The CDR3 runs to 14 residues. The V and J ends lost 7 bases and 7 bases, in that order; junction bases with no gene match: 7. CDR3 sequence (DNA): TGTGCCAGCATTCCTAGCGGGGGTGATAATGAGCAGTTCTTC. It yields the protein CASIPSGGDNEQFF.

Comment on this clonotype: Possible read error: a much larger clone is one base away. The chain recombines TRBV20-1 with TRBJ1-5, with no clear D. The CDR3 totals 14 residues. CDR1 DFQATT and CDR2 SNEGSKA come from the germline V gene (reference sequence). The CDR3 loop is CSARDPLSNPPQHF. The CDR3 nucleotides are TGCAGTGCTAGAGATCCCCTTAGCAATCCGCCCCAGCATTTT.

This clonotype has just a few counts. This sequence joins TRBV29-1 and TRBJ1-2; a weak D match, TRBD1 (5 bases). Trimming cost V 5 bases and J 8 bases, with 12 bases left between them. The CDR3 extends over 11 amino acids. Per the germline V gene, CDR1 is SQVTM and CDR2 is ANQGSEA. The CDR3 is CSVHGARGYTF. The CDR3 DNA is TGCAGCGTTCACGGGGCAAGGGGCTACACCTTC.

V gene TRBV6-6 combines with J gene TRBJ1-1; D not certain. V gave up 5 bases and J gave up 1 base, with 11 bases separating them. Germline loops: CDR1 MNHNY, CDR2 SVGAGI (reference sequence). CDR3 length: 14 residues. In DNA form, the CDR3 reads TGTGCCAGCAGTATACCCGGAGCGAACACTGAAGCTTTCTTT. It translates to CASSIPGANTEAFF.

This clonotype was seen just once. A clone one base away is much larger, so this may be a read error. This chain connects TRBV7-2 to TRBJ2-1, with D possibly being TRBD1 (6 bases). Germline V lookup: CDR1 SGHTA, CDR2 FQGNSA. V was pared by 8 bases and J by 4 bases, with 18 bases between. CDR3 size: 15 residues. The CDR3 DNA reads TGTGCCAGCGGCGTTAACAGGGTCTCTTACAATGAGCAGTTCTTC. Its protein is CASGVNRVSYNEQFF.

This clonotype came up once. The chain is built from TRBV7-9 and TRBJ2-5; tentative D call: TRBD2 (5 bases). Germline V gene lookup returns CDR1 SEHNR and CDR2 FQNEAQ (reference sequence). The V end lost 2 bases, the J end lost 3 bases, and 16 bases lay between the germline ends. The CDR3 loop spans 16 amino acids. The CDR3 reads CASSLKGLREKETQYF. CDR3 nucleotides: TGTGCCAGCAGCTTAAAGGGCCTTAGGGAGAAAGAGACCCAGTACTTC. Looking up the rest from reference TRBV7-9 and TRBJ2-5 gives the full variable domain: DTGVSQNPRHKITKRGQNVTFRCDPISEHNRLYWYRQTLGQGPEFLTYFQNEAQLEKSRLLSDRFSAERPKGSFSTLEIQRTEQGDSAMYLCASSLKGLREKETQYFGPGTRLLVL.

There are many counts of this clonotype. The V and J genes are TRBV11-2 and TRBJ2-5; the D gene could be TRBD1 or TRBD2 (5 bases each). V shed 5 bases and J shed 3 bases, with 10 bases lying between them. The germline V gene encodes CDR1 SGHAT and CDR2 FQNNGV. The CDR3 spans 13 residues. The DNA for the CDR3 is TGTGCCAGCAGCCGGGACGGAAAAGAGACCCAGTACTTC. Protein: CASSRDGKETQYF.

Of note for this clonotype: A much larger clone differs from this one at a single base, so this may be a read error. The genes are TRBV24-1 and TRBJ2-7; the D is unclear. The V end lost 0 bases, the J end lost 1 base, and 6 bases lay between the germline ends. The CDR3 consists of 14 residues. Germline loops: CDR1 KGHDR, CDR2 SFDVKD. As DNA, the CDR3 is TGTGCCACCAGTGATTTGTGGACGTCCTACGAGCAGTACTTC. It yields the protein CATSDLWTSYEQYF.

This chain links TRBV6-5 with TRBJ1-2; TRBD1 is a possible D gene (6 bases). This CDR3 region has 13 residues. CDR1 and CDR2 from the germline V gene are MNHEY and SVGAGI. The ends were cut back, 2 bases at V and 8 bases at J, with 12 bases in the middle. The CDR3 coding sequence is TGTGCCAGCAGTTACAGGGGAAGGGGGGGCTACACCTTC. Its translation is CASSYRGRGGYTF.

This clonotype was seen a handful of times. J is TRBJ2-1 and V is TRBV2; D uncertain. CDR3 length equals 12 residues. Trimming took off 6 bases at V and 10 bases at J, with 13 bases between the two ends. Germline values: CDR1 SNHLY, CDR2 FYNNEI. This CDR3 reads CASRGFVGEQFF. CDR3 nucleotide sequence: TGTGCCAGCAGAGGATTCGTGGGGGAGCAGTTCTTC.

This clonotype was recorded many times. The CDR3 loop reads CASRPEGTVTYEQYF. The DNA of the CDR3 is TGTGCCAGCAGACCGGAGGGGACGGTCACCTACGAGCAGTACTTC. This chain connects TRBV5-4 to TRBJ2-7; TRBD2 might be the D (6 bases). Germline assignment: CDR1 SGHNT and CDR2 YYREEE (reference sequence). The V and J ends lost 5 bases and 2 bases respectively, with 17 bases between them. CDR3 length: 15 amino acids.

Comments on this clonotype: Germline is not matched at one junction end, which may reflect a read error. The V call is TRBV5-1, the J call TRBJ2-5, with 12 nucleotides matching TRBD1. CDR1 SGHRS and CDR2 YFSETQ come from the germline V gene. This CDR3 is 16 amino acids long. The CDR3 nucleotides are TGCGCCAGCAGCTCCGGGACAGGGGGCTACCAAGAGACTCAGTACTTC. This encodes CASSSGTGGYQETQYF.

V gene TRBV7-2 combines with J gene TRBJ2-1; D is possibly TRBD2 (7 bases). Between the trimmed V and J ends, which lost 0 bases and 8 bases, there was a span of 14 bases. The CDR3 is 15 amino acids. The germline V gene encodes CDR1 SGHTA and CDR2 FQGNSA. CDR3 DNA: TGTGCCAGCAGCTTAGCGGGGGGGCCGGTTTATGAGCAGTTCTTC. Its protein product is CASSLAGGPVYEQFF.

This clonotype was detected ten times or more. V and J are TRBV29-1 and TRBJ2-1, with 9 positions matching TRBD1. This CDR3 region has 14 residues. Germline lookup yields CDR1 SQVTM and CDR2 ANQGSEA. J was trimmed by 7 bases and V by 5 bases; bases with no gene match: 9. CDR3 nucleotides: TGCAGCGTTCCGCCCGGGACAGGGATGAATGAGCAGTTCTTC. Translated, it gives CSVPPGTGMNEQFF.